Listed below are T cell receptor beta chains from one sample, sequenced in a study of blood T cell repertoires in COVID-19. Some clones are missing from TCRdb's copy, which holds only in-frame ones; the method was immunoSEQ multiplex PCR. The profile covers approximately 240,000 clones, with around 84% appearing a single time and roughly 18% taken by the ten largest. Sequencing input: peripheral blood. Every receptor here comes from a woman over 75 with active or convalescent COVID-19. The CDR3 runs from the conserved cysteine through the conserved F or W.

V gene: TRBV19
CDR3 length: 15
J gene: TRBJ1-5
CDR3 protein: CASSIGQASNQPQHF

V gene: TRBV11-2
CDR3 length: 14
J gene: TRBJ2-7
CDR3 protein: CASSSGTGGHEQYF

V gene: TRBV7-9
CDR3 length: 15
J gene: TRBJ1-4
CDR3 protein: CASIQSGQPGEKLFF

V gene: TRBV7-2
CDR3 length: 13
J gene: TRBJ2-1
CDR3 protein: CASSTQLDNEQFF

V gene: TRBV4-2
CDR3 length: 15
J gene: TRBJ1-5
CDR3 protein: CASSQGGTGNQPQHF

V gene: TRBV11-2
CDR3 length: 15
J gene: TRBJ2-5
CDR3 protein: CASSLSGRGQETQYF

V gene: TRBV7-9
CDR3 length: 16
J gene: TRBJ2-7
CDR3 protein: CASSLASSGSGYEQYF

V gene: TRBV7-2
CDR3 length: 13
J gene: TRBJ1-1
CDR3 protein: CASSTGLSTEAFF

V gene: TRBV6-2/TRBV6-3
CDR3 length: 15
J gene: TRBJ1-5
CDR3 protein: CASSSGQGANQPQHF

V gene: TRBV5-1
CDR3 length: 15
J gene: TRBJ2-7
CDR3 protein: CASSPEAGGRVLQYF

V gene: TRBV23-1
CDR3 length: 15
J gene: TRBJ2-7
CDR3 protein: CASSQPRDFAYEQYF

V gene: TRBV28
CDR3 length: 14
J gene: TRBJ1-2
CDR3 protein: CASYYREYGYGYTF

V gene: TRBV5-4
CDR3 length: 15
J gene: TRBJ2-2
CDR3 protein: CASNPGGRNTGELFF

V gene: TRBV11-2
CDR3 length: 14
J gene: TRBJ1-6
CDR3 protein: CASRTTLTRSPLHF

V gene: TRBV6-2/TRBV6-3
CDR3 length: 15
J gene: TRBJ2-7
CDR3 protein: CASNPRVAGPYEQYF

V gene: TRBV9
CDR3 length: 14
J gene: TRBJ1-1
CDR3 protein: CASSVGGFGTEAFF

V gene: TRBV5-6
CDR3 length: 14
J gene: TRBJ2-7
CDR3 protein: CASSFGQSSYEQYF

V gene: TRBV6-6
CDR3 length: 12
J gene: TRBJ2-3
CDR3 protein: CASNAGPDTQYF

V gene: TRBV18
CDR3 length: 13
J gene: TRBJ1-1
CDR3 protein: CASSQTGDTEAFF

V gene: TRBV29-1
CDR3 length: 11
J gene: TRBJ1-1
CDR3 protein: CSVDGGPEAFF

V gene: TRBV7-6
CDR3 length: 15
J gene: TRBJ1-1
CDR3 protein: CASSARTGGDTEAFF

V gene: TRBV6-5
CDR3 length: 14
J gene: TRBJ1-6
CDR3 protein: CASSTGTGNSPLHF

V gene: TRBV6-2/TRBV6-3
CDR3 length: 14
J gene: TRBJ1-5
CDR3 protein: CASSPTGRAQPQHF

V gene: TRBV5-1
CDR3 length: 13
J gene: TRBJ2-1
CDR3 protein: CASSLGLANEQFF

V gene: TRBV2
CDR3 length: 14
J gene: TRBJ2-7
CDR3 protein: CASRADTGSYEQYF

V gene: TRBV30
CDR3 length: 13
J gene: TRBJ2-5
CDR3 protein: CAWSRQLQETQYF

V gene: TRBV5-4
CDR3 length: 15
J gene: TRBJ2-7
CDR3 protein: CASSSRTSGHYEQYF

V gene: TRBV5-1
CDR3 length: 17
J gene: TRBJ2-1
CDR3 protein: CASSPHNTGGTYNEQFF

V gene: TRBV10-3
CDR3 length: 15
J gene: TRBJ2-5
CDR3 protein: CAMSRTGGPQETQYF

V gene: TRBV24-1
CDR3 length: 14
J gene: TRBJ1-2
CDR3 protein: CATSDQQGGDGYTF

V gene: TRBV11-3
CDR3 length: 15
J gene: TRBJ2-5
CDR3 protein: CASSLDTREGETQYF

V gene: TRBV7-9
CDR3 length: 16
J gene: TRBJ1-2
CDR3 protein: CASSYQGRTANYGYTF

V gene: TRBV6-5
CDR3 length: 13
J gene: TRBJ2-1
CDR3 protein: CASRGQGAFEQFF

V gene: TRBV2
CDR3 length: 14
J gene: TRBJ2-7
CDR3 protein: CASRGTLGPYEQYF

V gene: TRBV5-5
CDR3 length: 14
J gene: TRBJ2-7
CDR3 protein: CASSLGHPQGEQYF

V gene: TRBV28
CDR3 length: 13
J gene: TRBJ1-5
CDR3 protein: CASSETGNQPQHF

V gene: TRBV11-2
CDR3 length: 15
J gene: TRBJ2-3
CDR3 protein: CASSLAHVGVDTQYF

V gene: TRBV21-1
CDR3 length: 19
J gene: TRBJ2-1
CDR3 protein: CASSKEGARTSGGFNEQFF

V gene: TRBV19
CDR3 length: 14
J gene: TRBJ1-6
CDR3 protein: CASSSPQTGSPLHF

V gene: TRBV14
CDR3 length: 13
J gene: TRBJ2-1
CDR3 protein: CASSQERGNEQFF

V gene: TRBV27
CDR3 length: 16
J gene: TRBJ1-1
CDR3 protein: CASTTLRGGMNTEAFF

V gene: TRBV6-2/TRBV6-3
CDR3 length: 12
J gene: TRBJ2-7
CDR3 protein: CASSYEPRGQYF

V gene: TRBV6-6
CDR3 length: 16
J gene: TRBJ1-6
CDR3 protein: CASSRRTGVYDSPLHF

V gene: TRBV18
CDR3 length: 14
J gene: TRBJ2-7
CDR3 protein: CASSPGQGPYEQYF

V gene: TRBV7-9
CDR3 length: 14
J gene: TRBJ2-7
CDR3 protein: CASSPRDSSYEQYF

V gene: TRBV7-7
CDR3 length: 13
J gene: TRBJ2-1
CDR3 protein: CASSSIDRGEQFF

V gene: TRBV11-2
CDR3 length: 14
J gene: TRBJ2-7
CDR3 protein: CASSLGQGVHEQYF

V gene: TRBV18
CDR3 length: 15
J gene: TRBJ1-4
CDR3 protein: CASSLDTLTNEKLFF

V gene: TRBV2
CDR3 length: 14
J gene: TRBJ2-3
CDR3 protein: CASRVTGGANTQYF

V gene: TRBV2
CDR3 length: 12
J gene: TRBJ2-5
CDR3 protein: CASSERVETQYF

V gene: TRBV5-1
CDR3 length: 15
J gene: TRBJ2-7
CDR3 protein: CASSSGTGYSYEQYF

V gene: TRBV5-5
CDR3 length: 15
J gene: TRBJ1-1
CDR3 protein: CASSPRGQAEWEAFF

V gene: TRBV2
CDR3 length: 14
J gene: TRBJ1-3
CDR3 protein: CASREQGAGNTIYF

V gene: TRBV6-5
CDR3 length: 15
J gene: TRBJ2-2
CDR3 protein: CASSPQSAVTGELFF

V gene: TRBV19
CDR3 length: 13
J gene: TRBJ1-2
CDR3 protein: CASSIKNRDGYTF

V gene: TRBV7-9
CDR3 length: 17
J gene: TRBJ2-7
CDR3 protein: CASSSPGGGSTPYEQYF

V gene: TRBV2
CDR3 length: 13
J gene: TRBJ2-5
CDR3 protein: CASSVYRVETQYF

V gene: TRBV19
CDR3 length: 13
J gene: TRBJ1-1
CDR3 protein: CASTDRENTEAFF

V gene: TRBV6-5
CDR3 length: 13
J gene: TRBJ1-5
CDR3 protein: CASSLRGTQPQHF